This T cell receptor beta chain came from a study of PD-1 blockade in classical Hodgkin lymphoma. Clones were sequenced by immunoSEQ multiplex PCR, and TCRdb holds only the in-frame ones, with some missing. This table has approximately 13,000 clones, more than 65% appearing once. Every patient had relapsed following autologous stem cell transplantation, and cohorts differed in brentuximab vedotin exposure. CDR1 and CDR2 (germline): LGHNA, YNFKEQ. The CDR3 length is 17 residues. Trimming removed 0 bases from V and 1 base from J, with 13 bases in between. J is TRBJ2-1 and V is TRBV4-2; a weak D match, TRBD2 (5 bases). The TCR originated in a human donor with classical Hodgkin lymphoma. Material: peripheral blood mononuclear cells (PBMCs), obtained at baseline. CDR3 nucleotides: TGTGCCAGCAGCCAAGATCTCGAGCGGCAATCCTACAATGAGCAGTTCTTC. Amino acid sequence: CASSQDLERQSYNEQFF.